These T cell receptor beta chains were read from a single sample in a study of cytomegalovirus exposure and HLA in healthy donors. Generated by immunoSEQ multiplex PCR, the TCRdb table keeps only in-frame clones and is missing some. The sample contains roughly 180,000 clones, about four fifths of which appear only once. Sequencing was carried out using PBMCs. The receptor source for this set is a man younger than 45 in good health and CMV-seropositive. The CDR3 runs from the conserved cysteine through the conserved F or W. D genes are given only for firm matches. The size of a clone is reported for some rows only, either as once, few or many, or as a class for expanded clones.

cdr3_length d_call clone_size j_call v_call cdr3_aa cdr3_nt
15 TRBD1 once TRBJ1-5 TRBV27 CASSAGTGGNQPQHF TGTGCCAGCAGTGCGGGGACAGGGGGGAATCAGCCCCAGCATTTT
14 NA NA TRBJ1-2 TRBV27 CASTPGGHSYGYTF TGTGCCAGCACCCCCGGTGGACATTCCTATGGCTACACCTTC
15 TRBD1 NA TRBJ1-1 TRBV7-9 CASSLNRGIGTEAFF TGTGCCAGCAGCTTAAACAGGGGGATTGGAACTGAAGCTTTCTTT
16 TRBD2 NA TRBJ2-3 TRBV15 CATSRDLAGATDTQYF TGTGCCACCAGCAGAGATCTAGCGGGAGCTACAGATACGCAGTATTTT
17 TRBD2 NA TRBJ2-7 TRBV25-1 CASSRSLSGTSYYEQYF TGTGCCAGCAGTCGGAGCCTCTCCGGGACTAGCTACTACGAGCAGTACTTC
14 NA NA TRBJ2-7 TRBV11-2 CASSLEYTSYEQYF TGTGCCAGCAGCTTAGAGTACACGTCCTACGAGCAGTACTTC
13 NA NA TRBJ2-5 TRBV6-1 CASSGSSWETQYF TGTGCCAGCAGCGGTAGTAGCTGGGAGACCCAGTACTTC
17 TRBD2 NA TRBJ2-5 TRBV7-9 CASSLARTSGDQETQYF TGTGCCAGCAGCTTAGCGAGGACTAGCGGGGATCAAGAGACCCAGTACTTC
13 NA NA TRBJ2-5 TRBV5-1 CASSVVSQETQYF TGCGCCAGCAGCGTAGTGAGTCAAGAGACCCAGTACTTC
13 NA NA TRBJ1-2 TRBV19 CASSINQAYGYTF TGTGCCAGTAGTATTAACCAGGCCTATGGCTACACCTTC
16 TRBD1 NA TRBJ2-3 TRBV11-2 CASSSMDRGYTDTQYF TGTGCCAGCAGCTCAATGGACAGGGGATACACAGATACGCAGTATTTT
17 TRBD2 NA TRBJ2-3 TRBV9 CASSPRLAGGLTDTQYF TGTGCCAGCAGCCCACGACTAGCGGGGGGACTCACAGATACGCAGTATTTT
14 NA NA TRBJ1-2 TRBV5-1 CASSPGGRDYGYTF TGCGCCAGCAGCCCCGGGGGGCGGGACTATGGCTACACCTTC
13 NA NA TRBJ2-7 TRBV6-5 CASRLEGAYEQYF TGTGCCAGCAGACTAGAAGGCGCCTACGAGCAGTACTTC
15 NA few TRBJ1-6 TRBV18 CASSPPGLGNSPLHF TGTGCCAGCTCACCGCCAGGGTTAGGTAATTCACCCCTCCACTTT
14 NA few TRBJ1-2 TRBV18 CASSPPSRGNGYTF TGTGCCAGCTCACCACCGTCAAGGGGCAATGGCTACACCTTC
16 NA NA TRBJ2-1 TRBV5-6 CASSLVDRYSYNEQFF TGTGCCAGCAGCTTGGTTGACAGATACTCCTACAATGAGCAGTTCTTC
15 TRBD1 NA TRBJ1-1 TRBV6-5 CASSYSLGQGAEAFF TGTGCCAGCAGTTACTCCTTGGGACAGGGGGCTGAAGCTTTCTTT
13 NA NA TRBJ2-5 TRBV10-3 CAISGRLQETQYF TGTGCCATCAGTGGCAGACTCCAAGAGACCCAGTACTTC
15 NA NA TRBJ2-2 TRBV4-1 CASSQDGAGTGELFF TGCGCCAGCAGCCAAGATGGTGCAGGCACCGGGGAGCTGTTTTTT
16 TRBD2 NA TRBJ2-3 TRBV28 CASTVAGGPGTDTQYF TGTGCCAGCACCGTAGCGGGAGGGCCGGGCACAGATACGCAGTATTTT
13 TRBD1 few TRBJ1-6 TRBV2 CASSPGGGSPLHF TGTGCCAGCAGCCCTGGAGGGGGCTCACCCCTCCACTTT
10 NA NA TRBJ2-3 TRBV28 CPEWALTQYF TGCCCCGAATGGGCGCTTACGCAGTATTTT
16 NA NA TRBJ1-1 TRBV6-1 CASSEALRGVNTEAFF TGTGCCAGCAGTGAAGCATTACGGGGGGTAAACACTGAAGCTTTCTTT
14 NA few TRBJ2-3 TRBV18 CASSPAYYTDTQYF TGTGCCAGCTCACCGGCCTACTACACAGATACGCAGTATTTT
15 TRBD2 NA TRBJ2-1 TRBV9 CASSPSSGSYNEQFF TGTGCCAGCAGCCCATCTAGCGGGAGTTACAATGAGCAGTTCTTC
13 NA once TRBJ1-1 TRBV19 CATSITGNTEAFF TGTGCCACCTCTATCACAGGGAATACTGAAGCTTTCTTT
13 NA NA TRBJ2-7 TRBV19 CASSIAGNNEQYF TGTGCCAGTAGTATCGCGGGGAACAACGAGCAGTACTTC
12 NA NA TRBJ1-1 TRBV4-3 CASRRGNTEAFF TGCGCCAGCCGCAGGGGGAACACTGAAGCTTTCTTT
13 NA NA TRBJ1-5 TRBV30 CAWGTGPNQPQHF TGTGCCTGGGGAACAGGGCCGAATCAGCCCCAGCATTTT
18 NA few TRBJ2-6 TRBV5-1 CASSIPDKVGYGANVLTF TGCGCCAGCAGCATACCGGACAAGGTTGGGTACGGGGCCAACGTCCTGACTTTC
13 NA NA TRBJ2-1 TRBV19 CASRYPGGNEQFF TGTGCCAGTAGGTACCCTGGGGGGAATGAGCAGTTCTTC
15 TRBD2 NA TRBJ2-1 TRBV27 CASSPLAGVGNEQFF TGTGCCAGCAGTCCACTAGCGGGAGTTGGCAATGAGCAGTTCTTC
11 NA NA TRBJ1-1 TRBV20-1 CSARAESEAFF TGCAGTGCTAGAGCGGAGTCGGAAGCTTTCTTT
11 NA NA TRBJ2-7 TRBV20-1 CSVFWAWEQYF TGCAGTGTGTTCTGGGCTTGGGAGCAGTACTTC
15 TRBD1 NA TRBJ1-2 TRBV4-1 CASSQGQGNEYGYTF TGCGCCAGCAGCCAAGGACAGGGGAATGAGTATGGCTACACCTTC